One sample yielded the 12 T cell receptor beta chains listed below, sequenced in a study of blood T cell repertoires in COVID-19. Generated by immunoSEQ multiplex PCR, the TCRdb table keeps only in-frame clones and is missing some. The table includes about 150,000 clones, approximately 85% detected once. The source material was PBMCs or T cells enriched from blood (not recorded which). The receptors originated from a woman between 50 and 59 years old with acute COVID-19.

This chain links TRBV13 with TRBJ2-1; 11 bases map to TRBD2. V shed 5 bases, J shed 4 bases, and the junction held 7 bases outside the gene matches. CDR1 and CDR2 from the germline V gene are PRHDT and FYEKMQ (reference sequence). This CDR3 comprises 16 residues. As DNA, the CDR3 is TGTGCCAGCAGCGCGAAGACTAGCGGGAAATACAATGAGCAGTTCTTC. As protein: CASSAKTSGKYNEQFF.

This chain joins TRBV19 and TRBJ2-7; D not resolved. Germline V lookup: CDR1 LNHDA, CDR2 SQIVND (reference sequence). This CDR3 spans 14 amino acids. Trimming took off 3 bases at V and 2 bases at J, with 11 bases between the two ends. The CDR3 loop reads CASSISSAAYEQYF. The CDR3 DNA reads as TGTGCCAGTAGTATCTCTTCCGCAGCCTACGAGCAGTACTTC.

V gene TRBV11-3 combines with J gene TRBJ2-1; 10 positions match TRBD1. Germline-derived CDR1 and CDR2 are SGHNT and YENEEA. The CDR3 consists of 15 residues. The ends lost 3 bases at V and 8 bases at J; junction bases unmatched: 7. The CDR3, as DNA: TGTGCCAGCAGCTTCGCCGGGACAGGGGTTGATGAGCAGTTCTTC. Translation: CASSFAGTGVDEQFF. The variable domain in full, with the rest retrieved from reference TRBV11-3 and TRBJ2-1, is EAGVVQSPRYKIIEKKQPVAFWCNPISGHNTLYWYLQNLGQGPELLIRYENEEAVDDSQLPKDRFSAERLKGVDSTLKIQPAELGDSAVYLCASSFAGTGVDEQFFGPGTRLTVL.

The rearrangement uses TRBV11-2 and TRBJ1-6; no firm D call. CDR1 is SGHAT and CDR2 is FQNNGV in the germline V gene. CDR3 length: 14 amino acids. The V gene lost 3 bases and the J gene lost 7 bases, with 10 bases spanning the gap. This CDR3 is CASSLQVLNSPLHF. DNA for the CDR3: TGTGCCAGCAGCTTGCAGGTTTTGAATTCACCCCTCCACTTT.

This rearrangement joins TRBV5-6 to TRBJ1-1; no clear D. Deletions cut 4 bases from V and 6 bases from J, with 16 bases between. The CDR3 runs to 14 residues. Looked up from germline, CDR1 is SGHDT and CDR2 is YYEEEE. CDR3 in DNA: TGTGCCAGCAGCGCCGATCCCGCGTCTCCTGAAGCTTTCTTT. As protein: CASSADPASPEAFF.

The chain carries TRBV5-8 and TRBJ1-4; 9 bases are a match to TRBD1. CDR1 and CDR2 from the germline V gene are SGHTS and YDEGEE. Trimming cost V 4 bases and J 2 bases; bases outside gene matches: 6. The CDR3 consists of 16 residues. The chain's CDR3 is CASSAGTGTTNEKLFF. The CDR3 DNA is TGTGCCAGCAGCGCTGGGACAGGGACCACTAATGAAAAACTGTTTTTT.

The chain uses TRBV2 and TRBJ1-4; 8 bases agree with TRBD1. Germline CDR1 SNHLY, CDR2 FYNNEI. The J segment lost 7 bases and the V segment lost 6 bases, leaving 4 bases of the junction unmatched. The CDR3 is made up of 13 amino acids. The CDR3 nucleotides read TGTGCCAGCAGGGGCGACAGGGGTGAAAAACTGTTTTTT. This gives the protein CASRGDRGEKLFF.

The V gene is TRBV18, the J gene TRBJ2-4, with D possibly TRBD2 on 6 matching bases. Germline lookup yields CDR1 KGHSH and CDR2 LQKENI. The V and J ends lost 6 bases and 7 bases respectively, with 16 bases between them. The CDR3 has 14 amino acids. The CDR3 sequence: CASSVPGRGNIQYF. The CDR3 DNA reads TGTGCCAGCTCCGTCCCCGGGAGAGGGAACATTCAGTACTTC.

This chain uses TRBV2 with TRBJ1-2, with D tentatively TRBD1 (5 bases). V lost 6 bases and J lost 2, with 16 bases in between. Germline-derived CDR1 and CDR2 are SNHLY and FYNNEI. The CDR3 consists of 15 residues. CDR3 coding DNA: TGTGCCAGCAGCGCCGACGGGTGGACAAACTATGGCTACACCTTC. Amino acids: CASSADGWTNYGYTF.

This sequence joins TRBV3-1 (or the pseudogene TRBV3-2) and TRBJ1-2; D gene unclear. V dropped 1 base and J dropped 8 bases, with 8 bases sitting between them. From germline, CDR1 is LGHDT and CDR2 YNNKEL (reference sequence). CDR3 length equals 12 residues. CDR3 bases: TGTGCCAGCAGCCAAGGAGAGGGAGGCTACACCTTC. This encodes CASSQGEGGYTF.

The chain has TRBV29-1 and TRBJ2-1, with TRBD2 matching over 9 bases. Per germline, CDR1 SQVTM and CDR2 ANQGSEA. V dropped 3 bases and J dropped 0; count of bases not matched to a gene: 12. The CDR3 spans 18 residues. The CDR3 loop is CSVDEPSSGMSSYNEQFF. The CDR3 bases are TGCAGCGTTGATGAGCCGTCTAGCGGGATGAGCTCCTACAATGAGCAGTTCTTC.

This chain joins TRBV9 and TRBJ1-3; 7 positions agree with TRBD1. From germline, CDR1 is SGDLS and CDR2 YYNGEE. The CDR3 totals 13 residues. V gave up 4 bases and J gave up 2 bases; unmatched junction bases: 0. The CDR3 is CASSQGAGNTIYF. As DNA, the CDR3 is TGTGCCAGCAGCCAGGGGGCTGGAAACACCATATATTTT.